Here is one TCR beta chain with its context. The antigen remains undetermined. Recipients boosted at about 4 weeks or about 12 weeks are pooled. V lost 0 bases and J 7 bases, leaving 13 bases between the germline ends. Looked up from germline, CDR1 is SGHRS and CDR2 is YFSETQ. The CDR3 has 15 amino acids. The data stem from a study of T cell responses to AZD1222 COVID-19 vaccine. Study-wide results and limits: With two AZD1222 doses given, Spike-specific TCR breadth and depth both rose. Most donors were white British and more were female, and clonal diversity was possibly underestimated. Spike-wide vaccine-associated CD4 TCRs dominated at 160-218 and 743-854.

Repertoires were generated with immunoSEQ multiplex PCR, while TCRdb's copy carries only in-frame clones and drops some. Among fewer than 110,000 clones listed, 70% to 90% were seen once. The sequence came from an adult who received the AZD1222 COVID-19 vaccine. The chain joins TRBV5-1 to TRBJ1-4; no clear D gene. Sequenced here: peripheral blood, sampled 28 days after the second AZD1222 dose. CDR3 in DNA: TGCGCCAGCAGCTTGGAACGGGGAGAGGGTGAAAAACTGTTTTTT. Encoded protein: CASSLERGEGEKLFF.